This is a list of T cell receptor beta chains from one sample in a study of blood T cell repertoires in COVID-19. The assay was immunoSEQ multiplex PCR, and TCRdb's table has in-frame clones only and misses some. The sample yields about 350,000 clones, roughly 90% seen once. Sequences were obtained from PBMCs or T cells enriched from blood (not recorded which). The receptors come from a woman aged 25 to 39 who had been exposed to COVID-19. Both conserved end residues are part of each CDR3. A D gene is named only where the DNA matches it firmly. A clone size is listed for some rows: how often the clone was seen (once, few, many), or a class if it is expanded.

NA,TRBD1,TRBJ1-6,TRBV10-2,TGCGCCAGCAGTGGCCAATCGGGACAGCCTAATTCACCCCTCCACTTT,CASSGQSGQPNSPLHF
once,NA,TRBJ2-7,TRBV7-6,TGTGCCAGCAGCTTAGTTTATGAGAGCTACGAGCAGTACTTC,CASSLVYESYEQYF
NA,NA,TRBJ1-1,TRBV25-1,TGTGCCAGCAGTCCTCAAACAGGGTTTGGCACTGAAGCTTTCTTT,CASSPQTGFGTEAFF
NA,TRBD1,TRBJ1-2,TRBV10-2,TGCGCCAGCAGCTCAGGACAGGGGGCCTATGGCTACACCTTC,CASSSGQGAYGYTF
NA,NA,TRBJ1-5,TRBV3-1/TRBV3-2,TGTGCCAGCAGCCAGGGAAGGGGGATATACAATCAGCCCCAGCATTTT,CASSQGRGIYNQPQHF
NA,NA,TRBJ1-2,TRBV20-1,TGCAGTGCTAGAGTCAGTGATGGCTACACCTTC,CSARVSDGYTF
NA,TRBD2,TRBJ2-7,TRBV11-2,TGTGCCACCAGTCCTGTGGGACGTAGCGGGCCTCTCTACGAGCAGTACTTC,CATSPVGRSGPLYEQYF
NA,TRBD1,TRBJ2-5,TRBV19,TGTGCCAGTACCCATTCCGGGACAGAAGAGACCCAGTACTTC,CASTHSGTEETQYF
NA,NA,TRBJ1-1,TRBV29-1,TGCAGCGTTAGGACAGTGAACACTGAAGCTTTCTTT,CSVRTVNTEAFF
NA,NA,TRBJ2-2,TRBV9,TGTGCCAGCAGCGTAGAAATTGACAGGACCGGGGAGCTGTTTTTT,CASSVEIDRTGELFF
once,TRBD1,TRBJ1-1,TRBV19,TGTGCCAGTAGTATTGGGACAGGGGGCACTGAAGCTTTCTTT,CASSIGTGGTEAFF
NA,NA,TRBJ1-3,TRBV9,TGTGCCAGCAGCGTAGTTAGCTCTGGAAACACCATATATTTT,CASSVVSSGNTIYF
NA,TRBD1,TRBJ1-2,TRBV29-1,TGCAGCGTTGAAATGGGACAGGGGCAAGCCTACACCTTC,CSVEMGQGQAYTF
NA,NA,TRBJ1-1,TRBV6-5,TGTGCCAGCAGTTACGCGGGATACACTGAAGCTTTCTTT,CASSYAGYTEAFF
NA,TRBD1,TRBJ2-7,TRBV7-2,TGTGCCAGCAGCTCCCGGGACAGGGGAAACGACGAGCAGTACTTC,CASSSRDRGNDEQYF
NA,TRBD1,TRBJ1-4,TRBV5-1,TGCGCCAGCAGCTTGGGGGGGACAGCCTTTCGGGAAAAACTGTTTTTT,CASSLGGTAFREKLFF
once,NA,TRBJ2-7,TRBV7-8,TGTGCCAGCAGCTTCAGCTCCGGGACACCCCGCTACGAGCAGTACTTC,CASSFSSGTPRYEQYF
NA,NA,TRBJ1-1,TRBV2,TGTGCCAGCAGTGAAGCGGGGACTTTAATTGGGTTTAATGCTGAAGCTTTCTTT,CASSEAGTLIGFNAEAFF
NA,TRBD2,TRBJ2-1,TRBV5-1,TGCGCCAGCAGCTTGTCCATAGCGGGAGGGATATACAATGAGCAGTTCTTC,CASSLSIAGGIYNEQFF
NA,TRBD2,TRBJ2-7,TRBV5-1,TGCGCCAGCAGCAGCGGGAGCCACTACGAGCAGTACTTC,CASSSGSHYEQYF
NA,NA,TRBJ2-1,TRBV9,TGTGCCAGCAGCGCCGCTTGGGGCGATGAGCAGTTCTTC,CASSAAWGDEQFF
NA,TRBD1,TRBJ2-3,TRBV19,TGTGCCAGTAGTTCTGGACAGGTCGGGACCTATACGCAGTATTTT,CASSSGQVGTYTQYF
NA,TRBD2,TRBJ2-1,TRBV28,TGTGCCAGCCCTCCCGAGGGAGCGGGAGCTTACAATGAGCAGTTCTTC,CASPPEGAGAYNEQFF
NA,NA,TRBJ1-4,TRBV15,TGTGCCACCAGCAGAGGGGAGGTAGCCCGGAATAAACTGTTTTTT,CATSRGEVARNKLFF
NA,TRBD1,TRBJ2-2,TRBV7-3,TGTGCCAGCAGCCCGGGACAGCCCACCGGGGAGCTGTTTTTT,CASSPGQPTGELFF
few,NA,TRBJ1-1,TRBV11-2,TGTGCCAGCAGCTCTGAGGACACTGAAGCTTTCTTT,CASSSEDTEAFF
NA,TRBD2,TRBJ2-7,TRBV27,TGTGCCAGCAGTTCGATCGGGGCTAGCGGTTACTTC,CASSSIGASGYF
NA,TRBD2,TRBJ2-1,TRBV6-5,TGTGCCAGCAGTTCCGCTAGCGGCGCCACATCTAATGAGCAGTTCTTC,CASSSASGATSNEQFF
NA,TRBD1,TRBJ1-1,TRBV30,TGTGCCACCGACAGGGCAGCTTTCTTT,CATDRAAFF
NA,NA,TRBJ2-6,TRBV11-3,TGTGCCAGCAGCCGATCGACGGGTTCTGGGGCCAACGTCCTGACTTTC,CASSRSTGSGANVLTF
NA,NA,TRBJ1-1,TRBV19,TGTGCCAGTAGTGACAGACAGAACACTGAAGCTTTCTTT,CASSDRQNTEAFF
NA,NA,TRBJ2-5,TRBV5-6,TGTGCCAGCAGCTTGGGCCAGGGGGGCGAGACCCAGTACTTC,CASSLGQGGETQYF
once,NA,TRBJ2-1,TRBV27,TGTGCCAGCAGTTTATCTAGGGCGGGCCTGTACAATGAGCAGTTCTTC,CASSLSRAGLYNEQFF
NA,TRBD1,TRBJ2-4,TRBV18,TGTGCCAGCTCATCAGGGGGAAACATTCAGTACTTC,CASSSGGNIQYF
NA,TRBD1,TRBJ1-2,TRBV5-1,TGCGCCAGCAGCTGGGACAGGGAATACTATGGCTACACCTTC,CASSWDREYYGYTF
NA,NA,TRBJ2-6,TRBV14,TGTGCCAGCAGTCAGGCCTCTGGGGCCAACGTCCTGACTTTC,CASSQASGANVLTF
NA,NA,TRBJ1-5,TRBV18,TGTGCCAGCTCACCACGTCTAACAGATGGCAATCAGCCCCAGCATTTT,CASSPRLTDGNQPQHF
NA,TRBD2,TRBJ2-7,TRBV27,TGTGCCAGCAGCTGGACTAGCGGGAGCTACGAGCAGTACTTC,CASSWTSGSYEQYF
few,TRBD1,TRBJ2-7,TRBV7-8,TGTGCCAGCAGCGGACAGGGCAGGGCCTCCTACGAGCAGTACTTC,CASSGQGRASYEQYF
NA,NA,TRBJ2-7,TRBV9,TGTGCCAGCAGCGTAGTCGCGTCGGGGGAGGAGTACTTC,CASSVVASGEEYF